Below, one TCR beta chain is given with its context. Authors' data handling: Estimation of nucleated cell counts was performed using reference gene primer amplification. Sequencing was performed with immunoSEQ multiplex PCR; in TCRdb, only in-frame clones are kept and a portion is missing. V, J and clone size derive from that table, while D and trimming were established from the DNA sequence. This table holds about 66,000 clones, 70% to 90% found once. The sample belongs to a study of blood T cell repertoires in COVID-19. In the study overall: Acute and convalescent COVID-19 specimens originated in the United States, Italy and Spain.

CDR3 length: 13 amino acids. The germline CDR1 and CDR2 sequences are MGHDK and SYGVNS. V lost 6 bases, J lost 10 bases, and 13 bases lay in between. The TCR was taken from a man in his 70s with acute or convalescent COVID-19. The chain joins TRBV25-1 to TRBJ1-6; D unresolved. The sequencing sample was made of peripheral blood. The CDR3 loop reads CASSPPSRSPLHF. As DNA, the CDR3 is TGTGCCAGCAGCCCACCTAGTAGATCACCCCTCCACTTT.